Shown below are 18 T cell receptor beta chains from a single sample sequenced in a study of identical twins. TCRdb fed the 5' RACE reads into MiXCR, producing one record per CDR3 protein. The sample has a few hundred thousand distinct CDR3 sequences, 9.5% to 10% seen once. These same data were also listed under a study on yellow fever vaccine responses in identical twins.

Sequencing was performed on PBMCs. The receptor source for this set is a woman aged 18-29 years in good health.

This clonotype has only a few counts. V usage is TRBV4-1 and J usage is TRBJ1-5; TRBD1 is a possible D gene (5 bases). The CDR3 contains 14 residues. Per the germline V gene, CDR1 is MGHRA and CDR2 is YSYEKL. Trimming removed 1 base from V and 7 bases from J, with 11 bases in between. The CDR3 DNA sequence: TGCGCCAGCAGCCAAGTTAAGGGGACCCAGCCCCAGCATTTT. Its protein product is CASSQVKGTQPQHF.

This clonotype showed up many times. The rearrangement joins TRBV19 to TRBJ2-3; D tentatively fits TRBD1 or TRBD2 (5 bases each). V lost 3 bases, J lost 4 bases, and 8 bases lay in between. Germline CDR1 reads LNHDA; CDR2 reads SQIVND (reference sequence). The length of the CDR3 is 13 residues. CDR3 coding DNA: TGTGCCAGTAGTATGGGGGTCTCAGATACGCAGTATTTT. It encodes CASSMGVSDTQYF. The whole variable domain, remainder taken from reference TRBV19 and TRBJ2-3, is DGGITQSPKYLFRKEGQNVTLSCEQNLNHDAMYWYRQDPGQGLRLIYYSQIVNDFQKGDIAEGYSVSREKKESFPLTVTSAQKNPTAFYLCASSMGVSDTQYFGPGTRLTVL.

The CDR3 loop reads CASSLPRGFNQPQHF. The CDR3 DNA reads as TGTGCCAGCAGTCTCCCGCGGGGCTTCAATCAGCCCCAGCATTTT. The chain recombines TRBV12-3 or TRBV12-4 with TRBJ1-5; D perhaps matches TRBD1 (5 bases). CDR3 length equals 15 residues. V was shortened by 5 bases and J by 3 bases, with 14 bases between the two germline ends.

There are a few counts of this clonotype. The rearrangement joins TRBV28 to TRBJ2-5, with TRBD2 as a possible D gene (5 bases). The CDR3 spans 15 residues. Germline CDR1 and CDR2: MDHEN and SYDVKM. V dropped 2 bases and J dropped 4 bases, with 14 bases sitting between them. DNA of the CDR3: TGTGCCAGCAGTTTAAGGTCGGGAAAGTTAGAGACCCAGTACTTC. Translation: CASSLRSGKLETQYF.

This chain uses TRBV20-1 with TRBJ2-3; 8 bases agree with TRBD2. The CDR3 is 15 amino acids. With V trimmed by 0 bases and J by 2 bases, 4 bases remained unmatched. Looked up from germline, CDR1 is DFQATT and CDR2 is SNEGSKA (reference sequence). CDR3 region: CSARDLTSATDTQYF. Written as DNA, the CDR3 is TGCAGTGCTAGAGATCTGACTAGCGCCACAGATACGCAGTATTTT.

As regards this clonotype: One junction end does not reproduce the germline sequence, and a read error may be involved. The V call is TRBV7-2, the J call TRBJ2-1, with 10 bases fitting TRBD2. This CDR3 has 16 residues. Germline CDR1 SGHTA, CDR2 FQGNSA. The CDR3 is CASTLGVAGGENEQFF. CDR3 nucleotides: TGTGCCAGCACCTTAGGGGTAGCGGGGGGTGAGAATGAGCAGTTCTTC. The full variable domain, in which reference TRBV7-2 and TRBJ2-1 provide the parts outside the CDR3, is GAGVSQSPSNKVTEKGKDVELRCDPISGHTALYWYRQSLGQGLEFLIYFQGNSAPDKSGLPSDRFSAERTGGSVSTLTIQRTQQEDSAVYLCASTLGVAGGENEQFFGPGTRLTVL.

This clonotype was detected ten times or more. CDR3 in amino acids: CASSNVLGVQPQHF. The CDR3 DNA sequence: TGTGCCAGCAGCAACGTCCTGGGGGTACAGCCCCAGCATTTT. The V call is TRBV28, the J call TRBJ1-5; tentatively, D is TRBD1 (5 bases). This CDR3 has 14 residues. V was clipped by 6 bases and J by 7 bases, with 16 bases between them. Germline loops: CDR1 MDHEN, CDR2 SYDVKM.

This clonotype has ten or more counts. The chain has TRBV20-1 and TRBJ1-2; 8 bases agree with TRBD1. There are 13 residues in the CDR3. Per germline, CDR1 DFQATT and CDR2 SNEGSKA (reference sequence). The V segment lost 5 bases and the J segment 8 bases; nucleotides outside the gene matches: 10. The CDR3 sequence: CSASDTGGRGYTF. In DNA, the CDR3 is TGCAGTGCTTCAGATACAGGGGGAAGAGGCTACACCTTC.

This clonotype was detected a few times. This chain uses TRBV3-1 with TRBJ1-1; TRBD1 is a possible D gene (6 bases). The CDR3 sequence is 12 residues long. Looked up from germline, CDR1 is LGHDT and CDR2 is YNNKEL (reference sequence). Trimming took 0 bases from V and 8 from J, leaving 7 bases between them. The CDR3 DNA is TGTGCCAGCAGCCAAGATCAGGGGGAAGCTTTCTTT. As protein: CASSQDQGEAFF.

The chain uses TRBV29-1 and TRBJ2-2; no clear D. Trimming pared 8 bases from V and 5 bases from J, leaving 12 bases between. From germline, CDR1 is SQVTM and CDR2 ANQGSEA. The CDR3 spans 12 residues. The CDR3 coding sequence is TGCAGCTCCCTCGGCCGAACCGGGGAGCTGTTTTTT. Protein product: CSSLGRTGELFF.

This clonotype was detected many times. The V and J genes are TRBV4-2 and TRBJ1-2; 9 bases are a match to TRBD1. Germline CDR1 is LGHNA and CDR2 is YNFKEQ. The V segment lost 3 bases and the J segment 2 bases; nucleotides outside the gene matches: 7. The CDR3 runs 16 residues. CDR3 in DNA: TGTGCCAGCAGCCAGATCCCGGGACAGGGAAACTATGGCTACACCTTC. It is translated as CASSQIPGQGNYGYTF.

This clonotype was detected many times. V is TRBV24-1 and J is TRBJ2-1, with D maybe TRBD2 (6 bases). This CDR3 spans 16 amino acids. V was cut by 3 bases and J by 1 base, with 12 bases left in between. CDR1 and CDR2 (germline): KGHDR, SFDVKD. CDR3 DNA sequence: TGTGCCACCAGTGATCCCGGGAGACAATCCTACAATGAGCAGTTCTTC. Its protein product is CATSDPGRQSYNEQFF.

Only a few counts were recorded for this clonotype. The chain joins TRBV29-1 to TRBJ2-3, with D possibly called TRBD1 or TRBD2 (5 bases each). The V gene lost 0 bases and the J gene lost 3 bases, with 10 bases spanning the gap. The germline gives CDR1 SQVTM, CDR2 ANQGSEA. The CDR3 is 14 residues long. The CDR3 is CSVEDGRETDTQYF. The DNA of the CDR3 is TGCAGCGTTGAAGATGGCAGGGAGACAGATACGCAGTATTTT.

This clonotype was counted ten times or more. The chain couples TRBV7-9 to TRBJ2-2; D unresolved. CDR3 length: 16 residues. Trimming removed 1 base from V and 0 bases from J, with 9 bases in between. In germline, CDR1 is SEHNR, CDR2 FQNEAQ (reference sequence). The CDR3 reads CASSLGRSSNTGELFF. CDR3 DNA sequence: TGTGCCAGCAGCTTAGGTCGATCCTCGAACACCGGGGAGCTGTTTTTT.

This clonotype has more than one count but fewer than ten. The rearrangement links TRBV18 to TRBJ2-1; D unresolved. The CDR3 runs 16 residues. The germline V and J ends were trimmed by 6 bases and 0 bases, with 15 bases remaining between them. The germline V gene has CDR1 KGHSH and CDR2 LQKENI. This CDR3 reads CASSLRVGRSYNEQFF. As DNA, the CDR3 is TGTGCCAGCTCGCTGCGCGTGGGCCGCTCCTACAATGAGCAGTTCTTC.

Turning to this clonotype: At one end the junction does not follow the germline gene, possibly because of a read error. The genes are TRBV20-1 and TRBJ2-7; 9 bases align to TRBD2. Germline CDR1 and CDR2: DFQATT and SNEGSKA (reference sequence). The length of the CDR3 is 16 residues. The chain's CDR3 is CSAPELWTSDSNEQYF. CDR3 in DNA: TGCAGTGCCCCTGAGCTGTGGACTAGCGACTCCAACGAGCAGTACTTC.

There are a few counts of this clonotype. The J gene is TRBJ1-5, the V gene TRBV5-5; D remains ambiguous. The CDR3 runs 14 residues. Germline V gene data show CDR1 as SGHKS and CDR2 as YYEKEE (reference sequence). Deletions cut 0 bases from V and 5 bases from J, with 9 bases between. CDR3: CASSLGGFDQPQHF. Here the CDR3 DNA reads TGTGCCAGCAGCTTGGGAGGGTTCGATCAGCCCCAGCATTTT.

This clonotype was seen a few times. For the CDR3, the DNA is TGCAGTGCTAGAAAGGGTTTAGATCAGCCCCAGCATTTT. This codes for CSARKGLDQPQHF. The rearrangement links TRBV20-1 to TRBJ1-5; D unclear. The germline gives CDR1 DFQATT, CDR2 SNEGSKA (reference sequence). The V end lost 2 bases, the J end lost 5 bases, and 10 bases lay between the germline ends. The CDR3 is made up of 13 amino acids.